This T cell receptor beta chain was identified in a study of patients and donors after allogeneic stem cell transplantation. Germline assignment: CDR1 SGHRS and CDR2 YFSETQ. Trimming cost V 4 bases and J 1 base, with 11 bases left between them. This CDR3 contains 14 residues. TCRdb fed the RT-PCR reads into MiXCR, producing one record per CDR3 protein. The table records roughly 190,000 distinct CDR3 sequences, around two fifths of them present only once. Sequencing was performed on blood, either unsorted or a sorted T cell fraction (not recorded which). This clonotype was obtained from a human donor who was either an allogeneic HSCT recipient or a stem cell or donor lymphocyte infusion donor (not recorded which). It is not recorded whose cells these are; they may come from a transplant donor. This chain connects TRBV5-1 to TRBJ2-5, with D maybe TRBD1 (5 bases). Written as DNA, the CDR3 is TGCGCCAGCAGCGGGTACAGGCTCCAAGAGACCCAGTACTTC. It specifies CASSGYRLQETQYF.